The present TCR beta chain was sequenced within a study of T cells in Graves' hyperthyroidism and ophthalmopathy. RNA transcripts provided the source from which TCR beta CDR3 regions were amplified. First-round RT-PCR targeting the TCR CDR3 was performed with the HTBI primer set. TCRdb re-called the multiplex PCR reads through MiXCR, storing one row per CDR3 protein. The data show under 400,000 distinct CDR3 sequences, with roughly 18% seen just once and around 50% held by the top ten. The sequence was collected from a woman between 45 and 65 years old with Graves' hyperthyroidism. The sample comprised blood.

CDR3 DNA sequence: TGTGCCATCAGAGTTAACCTCCGGGAGGAGACCCAGTACTTC. This codes for CAIRVNLREETQYF. V gene TRBV10-3 combines with J gene TRBJ2-5; TRBD2 is a possible D gene (6 bases). With 6 bases removed from V and 5 bases from J, the gap between germline ends came to 16 bases. The CDR3 runs 14 residues. CDR1 and CDR2 from the germline V gene are ENHRY and SYGVKD.